The sequence of this T cell receptor (beta chain) was determined in a study of CD8+ T cells in alopecia areata. Alopecia areata patients provided lesional scalp punch biopsies and peripheral blood. Germline values: CDR1 SGHNT, CDR2 YYREEE (reference sequence). The V and J ends lost 2 bases and 6 bases respectively, with 7 bases between them. CDR3 length: 12 amino acids. Following RNA extraction, reverse transcription yielded cDNA that acted as the sequencing template. Some clones are missing from TCRdb's copy, which holds only in-frame ones; the method was immunoSEQ multiplex PCR. The repertoire holds approximately 13,000 clones, with under 60% as singletons.

The clonotype comes from a human donor with alopecia areata. This specimen consisted of skin, obtained at week 0. The V gene is TRBV5-4, the J gene TRBJ2-3, with D perhaps matching TRBD2 (5 bases). CDR3 bases: TGTGCCAGCAGCTTCCCGGGGGATACGCAGTATTTT. Translating gives CASSFPGDTQYF.